What follows is one TCR beta chain and its context. These data come from a study of control samples from healthy donors and cancer patients. This CDR3 contains 16 residues. The ends were cut back, 0 bases at V and 7 bases at J, with 16 bases in the middle. The germline V gene encodes CDR1 SGHVS and CDR2 FQNEAQ. Only in-frame clones appear in the TCRdb table, and some are missing; sequencing was by immunoSEQ multiplex PCR. The table has some 140,000 clones, over 90% seen once. The clonotype comes from a man aged 55 to 70 with colorectal cancer. The source material was PBMCs. The chain has TRBV7-8 and TRBJ2-1; D possibly matches TRBD1 or TRBD2 (6 bases each). The CDR3 nucleotides read TGTGCCAGCAGCTTAGCGATCGGGGGCGTTGGGAATGAGCAGTTCTTC. It yields the protein CASSLAIGGVGNEQFF.